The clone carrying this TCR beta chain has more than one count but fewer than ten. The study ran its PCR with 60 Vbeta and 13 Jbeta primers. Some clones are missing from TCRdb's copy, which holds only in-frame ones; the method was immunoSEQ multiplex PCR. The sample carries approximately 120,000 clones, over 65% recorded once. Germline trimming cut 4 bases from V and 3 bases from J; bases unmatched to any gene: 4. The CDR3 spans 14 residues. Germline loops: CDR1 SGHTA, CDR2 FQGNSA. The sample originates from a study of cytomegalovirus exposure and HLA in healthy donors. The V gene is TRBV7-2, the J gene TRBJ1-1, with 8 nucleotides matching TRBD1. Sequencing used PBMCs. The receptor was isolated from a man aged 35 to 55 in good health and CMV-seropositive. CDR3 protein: CASSSRGRDTEAFF. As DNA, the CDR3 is TGTGCCAGCAGCTCCAGGGGGCGGGACACTGAAGCTTTCTTT.